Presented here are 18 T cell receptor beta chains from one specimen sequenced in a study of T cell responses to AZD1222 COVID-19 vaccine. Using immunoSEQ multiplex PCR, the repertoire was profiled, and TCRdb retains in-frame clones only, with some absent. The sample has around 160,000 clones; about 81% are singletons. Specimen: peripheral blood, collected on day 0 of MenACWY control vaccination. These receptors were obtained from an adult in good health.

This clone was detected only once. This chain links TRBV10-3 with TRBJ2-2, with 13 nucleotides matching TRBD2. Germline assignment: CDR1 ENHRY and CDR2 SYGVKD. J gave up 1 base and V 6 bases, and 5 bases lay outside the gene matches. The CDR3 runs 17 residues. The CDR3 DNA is TGTGCCATCAGACCGGGACTAGCGGGGAAGAACACCGGGGAGCTGTTTTTT. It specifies CAIRPGLAGKNTGELFF.

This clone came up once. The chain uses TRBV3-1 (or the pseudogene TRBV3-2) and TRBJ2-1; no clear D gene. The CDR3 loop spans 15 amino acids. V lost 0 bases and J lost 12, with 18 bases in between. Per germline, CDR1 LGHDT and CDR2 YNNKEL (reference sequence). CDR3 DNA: TGTGCCAGCAGCCAAGATAGACTCCTCCCCGTGAGGCAGTTCTTC. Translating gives CASSQDRLLPVRQFF.

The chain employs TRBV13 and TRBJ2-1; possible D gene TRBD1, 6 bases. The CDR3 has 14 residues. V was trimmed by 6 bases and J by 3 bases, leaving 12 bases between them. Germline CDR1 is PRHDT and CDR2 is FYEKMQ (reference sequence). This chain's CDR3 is CASRQGIIYNEQFF. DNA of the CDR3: TGTGCCAGCAGACAGGGTATCATCTACAATGAGCAGTTCTTC.

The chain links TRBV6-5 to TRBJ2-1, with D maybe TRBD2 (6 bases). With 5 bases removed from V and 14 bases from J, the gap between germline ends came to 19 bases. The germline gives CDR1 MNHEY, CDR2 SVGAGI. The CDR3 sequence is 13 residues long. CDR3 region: CASSPGENQEEFF. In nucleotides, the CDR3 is TGTGCCAGCAGTCCGGGGGAAAATCAGGAGGAGTTCTTC.

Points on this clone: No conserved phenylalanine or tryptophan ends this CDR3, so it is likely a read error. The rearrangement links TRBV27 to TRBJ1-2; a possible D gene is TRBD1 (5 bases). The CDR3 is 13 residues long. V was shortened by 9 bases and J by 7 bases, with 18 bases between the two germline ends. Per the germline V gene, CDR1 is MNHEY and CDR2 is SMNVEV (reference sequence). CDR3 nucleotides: TGTGCCAGTGGAGGGGCCCGAGGCCGTGGCTACACCTCC. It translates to CASGGARGRGYTS.

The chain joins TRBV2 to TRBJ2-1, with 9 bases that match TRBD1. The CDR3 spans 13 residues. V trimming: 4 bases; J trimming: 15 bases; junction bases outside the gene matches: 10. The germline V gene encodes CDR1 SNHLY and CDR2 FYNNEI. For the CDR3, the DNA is TGTGCCAGCAGTGTTTCGGGACAGGGCGTCAGGTTCTTC. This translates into CASSVSGQGVRFF. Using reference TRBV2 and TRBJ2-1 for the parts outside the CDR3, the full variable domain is EPEVTQTPSHQVTQMGQEVILRCVPISNHLYFYWYRQILGQKVEFLVSFYNNEISEKSEIFDDQFSVERPDGSNFTLKIRSTKLEDSAMYFCASSVSGQGVRFFGPGTRLTVL.

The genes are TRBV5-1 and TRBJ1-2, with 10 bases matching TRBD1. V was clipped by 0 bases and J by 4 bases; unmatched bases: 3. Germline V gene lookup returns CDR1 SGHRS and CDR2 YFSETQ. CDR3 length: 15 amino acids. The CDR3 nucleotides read TGCGCCAGCAGCTTGGGGACAGGGGGTGGCTATGGCTACACCTTC. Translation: CASSLGTGGGYGYTF.

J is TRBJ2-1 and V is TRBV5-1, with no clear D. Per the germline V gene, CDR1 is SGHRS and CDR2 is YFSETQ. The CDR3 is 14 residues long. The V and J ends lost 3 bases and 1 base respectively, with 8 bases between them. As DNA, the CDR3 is TGCGCCAGCAGCTCCCTTCCTTCCTACAATGAGCAGTTCTTC. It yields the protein CASSSLPSYNEQFF.

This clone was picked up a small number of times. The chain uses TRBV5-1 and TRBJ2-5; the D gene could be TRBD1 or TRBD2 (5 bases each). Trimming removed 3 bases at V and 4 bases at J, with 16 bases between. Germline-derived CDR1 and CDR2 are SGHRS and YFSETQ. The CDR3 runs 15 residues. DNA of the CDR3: TGCGCCAGCAGCTGGGCCCCAGGTGGGGGAGAGACCCAGTACTTC. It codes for CASSWAPGGGETQYF.

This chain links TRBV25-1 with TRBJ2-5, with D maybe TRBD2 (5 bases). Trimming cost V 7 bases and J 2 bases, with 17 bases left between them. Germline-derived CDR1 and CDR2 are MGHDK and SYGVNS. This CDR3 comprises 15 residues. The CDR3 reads CASTEGTPIQETQYF. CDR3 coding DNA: TGTGCCAGCACTGAGGGCACCCCGATTCAAGAGACCCAGTACTTC. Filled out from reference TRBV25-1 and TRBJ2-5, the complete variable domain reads EADIYQTPRYLVIGTGKKITLECSQTMGHDKMYWYQQDPGMELHLIHYSYGVNSTEKGDLSSESTVSRIRTEHFPLTLESARPSHTSQYLCASTEGTPIQETQYFGPGTRLLVL.

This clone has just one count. The DNA for the CDR3 is TGTGCCACCAGAAGCGCCGGGACAGGAGGAAACACCATATATTTT. Its protein product is CATRSAGTGGNTIYF. This chain links TRBV24-1 with TRBJ1-3; 8 bases agree with TRBD1. The CDR3 is 15 amino acids. Trimming removed 7 bases from V and 4 bases from J; junction bases left unmatched: 8. Germline values: CDR1 KGHDR, CDR2 SFDVKD.

The CDR3 DNA sequence: TGTGCCAGCAGCGTTGGGGTGGATAGCACAGATACGCAGTATTTT. It encodes CASSVGVDSTDTQYF. This chain links TRBV9 with TRBJ2-3; D call uncertain. CDR3 length equals 15 residues. Germline V CDR1 and CDR2: SGDLS, YYNGEE. V dropped 2 bases and J dropped 0 bases, with 10 bases sitting between them.

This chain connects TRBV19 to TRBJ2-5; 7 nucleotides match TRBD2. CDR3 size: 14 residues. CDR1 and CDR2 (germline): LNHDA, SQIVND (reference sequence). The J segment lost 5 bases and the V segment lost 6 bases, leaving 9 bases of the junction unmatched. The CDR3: CASRGGLDWETQYF. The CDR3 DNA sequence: TGTGCCAGTAGGGGCGGACTAGATTGGGAGACCCAGTACTTC.

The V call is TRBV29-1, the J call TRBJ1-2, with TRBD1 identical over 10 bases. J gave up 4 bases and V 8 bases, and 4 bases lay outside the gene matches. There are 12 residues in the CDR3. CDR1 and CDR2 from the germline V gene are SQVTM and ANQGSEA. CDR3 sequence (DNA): TGCAGCTCCTGGACAGGGGGCTATGGCTACACCTTC. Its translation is CSSWTGGYGYTF. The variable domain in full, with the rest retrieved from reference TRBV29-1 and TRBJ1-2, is SAVISQKPSRDICQRGTSLTIQCQVDSQVTMMFWYRQQPGQSLTLIATANQGSEATYESGFVIDKFPISRPNLTFSTLTVSNMSPEDSSIYLCSSWTGGYGYTFGSGTRLTVV.

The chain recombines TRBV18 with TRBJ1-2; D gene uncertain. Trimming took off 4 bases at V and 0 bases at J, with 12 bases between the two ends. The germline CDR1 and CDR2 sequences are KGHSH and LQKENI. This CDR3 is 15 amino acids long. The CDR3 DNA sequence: TGTGCCAGCTCACGAAGTGACATTCCTAACTATGGCTACACCTTC. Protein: CASSRSDIPNYGYTF.

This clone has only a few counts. DNA of the CDR3: TGTGCCAGCAGACCCCACGGGGACCGAAGGAACACTGAAGCTTTCTTT. This translates into CASRPHGDRRNTEAFF. The chain carries TRBV2 and TRBJ1-1; D may be TRBD1 (5 bases). CDR3 size: 16 residues. In germline, CDR1 is SNHLY, CDR2 FYNNEI. V was shortened by 6 bases and J by 1 base, with 18 bases between the two germline ends.

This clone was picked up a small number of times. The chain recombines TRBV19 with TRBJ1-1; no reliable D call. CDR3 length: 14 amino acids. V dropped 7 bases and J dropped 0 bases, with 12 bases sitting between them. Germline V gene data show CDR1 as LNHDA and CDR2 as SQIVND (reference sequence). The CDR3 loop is CASNTRAVNTEAFF. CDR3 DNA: TGTGCCAGTAATACGAGGGCAGTGAACACTGAAGCTTTCTTT.

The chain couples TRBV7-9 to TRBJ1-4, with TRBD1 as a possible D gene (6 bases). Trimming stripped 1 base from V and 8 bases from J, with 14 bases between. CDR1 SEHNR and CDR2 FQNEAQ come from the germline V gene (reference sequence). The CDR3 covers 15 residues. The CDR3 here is CASSLGGGTREKLFF. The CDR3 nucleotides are TGTGCCAGCAGCTTAGGTGGCGGGACAAGGGAAAAACTGTTTTTT.